This T cell receptor beta chain was sequenced during a study of blood T cell repertoires in COVID-19. Study information: Researchers got acute and convalescent COVID-19 samples from the United States, Italy and Spain. PBMCs, B-cell-depleted T cells, or T cells were the source of the cDNA or gDNA that made up the material.

Germline V gene lookup returns CDR1 MNHEY and CDR2 SMNVEV (reference sequence). Unmatched junction bases numbered 6, after V lost 5 bases and J lost 11 bases. CDR3 length: 12 amino acids. Patients in Seattle were enrolled during active infection, then followed longitudinally. Per the original methods: Counts of nucleated cells, estimated from reference gene primer amplification, were obtained. This table comes from immunoSEQ multiplex PCR, and its TCRdb copy is limited to in-frame clones, with some not included. V and J calls and clone size are given by that table; D and trimming were obtained from the DNA. Of approximately 300,000 clones in the sample, roughly 88% were seen once.

The sample comprised peripheral blood. The rearrangement uses TRBV27 and TRBJ1-2; 9 bases agree with TRBD1. This sequence originates from a human donor with COVID-19, enrolled during active disease. The donor label of this sample is uncertain. The DNA of the CDR3 is TGTGCCAGCAGTGTGACAGGGGGTCGGTACACCTTC. Its translation is CASSVTGGRYTF.